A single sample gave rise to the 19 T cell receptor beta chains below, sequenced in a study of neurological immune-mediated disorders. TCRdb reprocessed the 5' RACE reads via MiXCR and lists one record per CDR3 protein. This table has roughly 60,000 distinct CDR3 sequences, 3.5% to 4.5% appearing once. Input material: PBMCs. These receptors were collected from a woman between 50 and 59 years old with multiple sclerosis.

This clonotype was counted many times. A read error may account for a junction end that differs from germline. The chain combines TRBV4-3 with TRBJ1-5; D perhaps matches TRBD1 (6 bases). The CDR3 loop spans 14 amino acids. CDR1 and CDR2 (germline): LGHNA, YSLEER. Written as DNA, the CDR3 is TGCGCCAGCAGCCAAGATGTCAGGGACACGCCCCAGAATTTT. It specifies CASSQDVRDTPQNF.

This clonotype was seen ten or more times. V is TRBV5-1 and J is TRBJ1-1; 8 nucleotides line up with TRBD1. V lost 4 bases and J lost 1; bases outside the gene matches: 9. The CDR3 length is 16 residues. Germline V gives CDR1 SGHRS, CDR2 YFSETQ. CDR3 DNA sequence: TGCGCCAGCAGCGAACAGGGGGATCTAGGGAACACTGAAGCTTTCTTT. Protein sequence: CASSEQGDLGNTEAFF.

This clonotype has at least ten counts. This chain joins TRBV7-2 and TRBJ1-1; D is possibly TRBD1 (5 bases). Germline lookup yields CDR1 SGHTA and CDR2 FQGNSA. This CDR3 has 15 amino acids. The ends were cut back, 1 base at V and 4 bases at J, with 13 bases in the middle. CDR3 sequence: CASSLVGLGGTEAFF. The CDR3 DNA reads TGTGCCAGCAGCTTAGTTGGCCTCGGGGGCACTGAAGCTTTCTTT.

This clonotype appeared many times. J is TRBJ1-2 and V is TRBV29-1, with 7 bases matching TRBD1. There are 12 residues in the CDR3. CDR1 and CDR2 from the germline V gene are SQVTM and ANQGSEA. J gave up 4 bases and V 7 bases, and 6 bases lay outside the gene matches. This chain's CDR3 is CSERQGVYGYTF. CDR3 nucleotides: TGCAGCGAAAGACAGGGTGTCTATGGCTACACCTTC.

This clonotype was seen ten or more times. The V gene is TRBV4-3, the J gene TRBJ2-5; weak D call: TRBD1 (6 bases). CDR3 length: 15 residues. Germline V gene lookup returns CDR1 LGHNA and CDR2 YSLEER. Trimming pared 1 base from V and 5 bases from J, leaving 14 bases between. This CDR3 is CASSQVVDSRETQYF. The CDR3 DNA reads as TGCGCCAGCAGCCAAGTTGTGGACAGTAGGGAGACCCAGTACTTC.

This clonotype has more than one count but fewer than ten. The CDR3 protein is CAISESWEEGYEQYF. DNA for the CDR3: TGTGCCATCAGTGAGTCTTGGGAAGAGGGCTACGAGCAGTACTTC. The chain uses TRBV10-3 and TRBJ2-7, with a possible D match to TRBD2 (5 bases). Germline assignment: CDR1 ENHRY and CDR2 SYGVKD. The CDR3 runs 15 residues. The V end lost 0 bases, the J end lost 3 bases, and 12 bases lay between the germline ends.

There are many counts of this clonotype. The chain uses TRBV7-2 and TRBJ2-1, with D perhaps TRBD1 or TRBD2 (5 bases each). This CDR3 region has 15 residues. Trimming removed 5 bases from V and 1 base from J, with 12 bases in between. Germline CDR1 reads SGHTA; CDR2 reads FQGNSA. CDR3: CASSLWGRSYNEQFF. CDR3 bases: TGTGCCAGCAGCCTCTGGGGACGATCCTACAATGAGCAGTTCTTC.

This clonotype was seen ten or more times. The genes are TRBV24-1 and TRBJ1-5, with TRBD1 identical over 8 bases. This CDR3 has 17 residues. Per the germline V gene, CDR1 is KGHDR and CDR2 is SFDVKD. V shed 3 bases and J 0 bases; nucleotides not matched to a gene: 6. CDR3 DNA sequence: TGTGCCACCAGTGATGGCGGGACAGGTTATAGCAATCAGCCCCAGCATTTT. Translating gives CATSDGGTGYSNQPQHF.

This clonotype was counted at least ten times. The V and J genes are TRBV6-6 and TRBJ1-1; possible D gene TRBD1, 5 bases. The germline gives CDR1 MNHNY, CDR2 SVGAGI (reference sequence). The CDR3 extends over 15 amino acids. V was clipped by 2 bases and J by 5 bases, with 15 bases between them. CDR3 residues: CASSYGRGSATEAFF. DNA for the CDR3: TGTGCCAGCAGTTACGGTCGGGGGTCAGCAACTGAAGCTTTCTTT.

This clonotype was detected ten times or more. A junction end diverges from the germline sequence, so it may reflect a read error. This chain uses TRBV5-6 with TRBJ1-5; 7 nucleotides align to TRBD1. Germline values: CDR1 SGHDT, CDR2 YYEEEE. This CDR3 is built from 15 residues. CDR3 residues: CASSRDSAKSQPQNF. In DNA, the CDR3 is TGTGCCAGCAGTCGGGACAGCGCGAAGAGTCAGCCCCAGAATTTT.

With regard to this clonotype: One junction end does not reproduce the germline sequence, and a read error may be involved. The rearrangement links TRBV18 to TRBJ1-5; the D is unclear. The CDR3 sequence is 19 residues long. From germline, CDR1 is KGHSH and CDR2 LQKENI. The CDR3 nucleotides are TGTGCCAGCTCACCACGGAATAGGGAGGTAGACTATAGCAATCAGCCCCAGAATTTT. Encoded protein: CASSPRNREVDYSNQPQNF.

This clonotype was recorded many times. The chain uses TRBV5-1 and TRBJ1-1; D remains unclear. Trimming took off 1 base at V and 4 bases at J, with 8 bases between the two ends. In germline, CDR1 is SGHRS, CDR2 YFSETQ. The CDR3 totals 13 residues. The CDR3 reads CASSLWGGTEAFF. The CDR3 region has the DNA TGCGCCAGCAGCTTGTGGGGTGGCACTGAAGCTTTCTTT.

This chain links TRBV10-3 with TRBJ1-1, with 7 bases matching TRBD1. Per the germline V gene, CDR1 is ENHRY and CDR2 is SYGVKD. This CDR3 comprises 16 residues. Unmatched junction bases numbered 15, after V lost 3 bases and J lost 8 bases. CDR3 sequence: CAISDTGRGGFLEAFF. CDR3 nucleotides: TGTGCCATCAGTGATACAGGCAGGGGGGGTTTCTTGGAAGCTTTCTTT.

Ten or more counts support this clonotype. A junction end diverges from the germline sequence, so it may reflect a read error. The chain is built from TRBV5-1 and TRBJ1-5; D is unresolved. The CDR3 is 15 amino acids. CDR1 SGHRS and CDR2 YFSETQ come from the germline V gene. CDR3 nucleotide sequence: TGCGCCAGCAGCTTGGATGGTGCCCTAGGTCAGCCCCAGAATTTT. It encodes CASSLDGALGQPQNF.

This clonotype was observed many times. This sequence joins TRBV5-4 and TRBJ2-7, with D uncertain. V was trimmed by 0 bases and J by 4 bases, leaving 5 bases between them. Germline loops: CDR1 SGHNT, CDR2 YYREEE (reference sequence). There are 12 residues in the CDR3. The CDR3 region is CASSLDQYEQYF. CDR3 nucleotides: TGTGCCAGCAGCTTGGACCAATACGAGCAGTACTTC.

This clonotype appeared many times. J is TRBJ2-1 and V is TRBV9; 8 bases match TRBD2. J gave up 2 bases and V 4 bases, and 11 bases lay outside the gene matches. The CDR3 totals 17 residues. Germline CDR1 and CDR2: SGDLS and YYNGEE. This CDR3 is CASSPTGGGSAYNEQFF. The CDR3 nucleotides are TGTGCCAGCAGCCCCACCGGGGGGGGGTCCGCCTACAATGAGCAGTTCTTC.

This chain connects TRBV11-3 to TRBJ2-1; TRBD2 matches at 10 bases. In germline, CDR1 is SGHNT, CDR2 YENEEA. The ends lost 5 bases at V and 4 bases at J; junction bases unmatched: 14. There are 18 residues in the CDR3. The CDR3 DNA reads TGTGCCAGCAGCCTAAGGACTAGCGGAGAATGGGGTTACAATGAGCAGTTCTTC. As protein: CASSLRTSGEWGYNEQFF.

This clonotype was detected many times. CDR3 in DNA: TGCGCCAGCAGCTGGGGACAGGGAACTAACTATGGCTACACCTTC. This sequence encodes CASSWGQGTNYGYTF. The rearrangement joins TRBV5-1 to TRBJ1-2; 9 nucleotides line up with TRBD1. With V trimmed by 3 bases and J by 0 bases, 3 bases remained unmatched. CDR1 SGHRS and CDR2 YFSETQ come from the germline V gene. This CDR3 comprises 15 residues.

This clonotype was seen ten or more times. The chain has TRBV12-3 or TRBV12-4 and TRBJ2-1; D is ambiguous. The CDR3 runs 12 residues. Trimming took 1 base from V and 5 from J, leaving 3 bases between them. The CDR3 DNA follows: TGTGCCAGCAGTTTAGGGCACAATGAGCAGTTCTTC. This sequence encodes CASSLGHNEQFF.